The clone carrying this TCR beta chain was seen ten or more times. What it recognizes is unknown. MiXCR was run by TCRdb on the 5' RACE reads, yielding one entry per CDR3 protein. The sample holds about 340,000 distinct CDR3 sequences; 8.7% are singletons and the top ten take more than 15%. The CDR3 totals 15 residues. CDR1 is MGHRA, CDR2 YSYEKL, per germline. V shed 0 bases and J shed 4 bases, with 11 bases lying between them. The data are from a study of T cells after yellow fever vaccination. General study points: At under 98% for CD4 and just over 85% for CD8, most primary-vaccination clones showed up again after the booster. Relatively few clonotypes were ones that appeared in both CD4 and CD8 compartments.

The sequencing used PBMCs, collected on the day of the first yellow fever vaccination. The clonotype comes from a man younger than 30 who received the YFV17D yellow fever vaccine. The chain recombines TRBV4-1 with TRBJ2-3; D not certain. The CDR3 sequence is CASSQDRGGADTQYF. The CDR3 DNA follows: TGCGCCAGCAGCCAAGATCGTGGTGGGGCAGATACGCAGTATTTT.